The clone carrying this TCR beta chain was seen more than once but under ten times. TCRdb reprocessed the 5' RACE reads with MiXCR, giving one entry per CDR3 protein. This table holds 300,000 to 400,000 distinct CDR3 sequences, almost 4% found once. This record belongs to a study of T cells after yellow fever vaccination. Per the germline V gene, CDR1 is SGHDT and CDR2 is YYEEEE. The CDR3 is 13 amino acids. The junction had 5 bases not matched to a gene; V was cut back by 3 bases and J by 7 bases. The clonotype originates from a man aged 18 to 29 who received the YFV17D yellow fever vaccine. The source was PBMCs, collected 5 days after the yellow fever booster vaccination. The chain is built from TRBV5-6 and TRBJ2-7; 9 bases agree with TRBD1. As DNA, the CDR3 is TGTGCCAGCAGCTCACAGGGGGCCTTGGAGCAGTACTTC. This encodes CASSSQGALEQYF.